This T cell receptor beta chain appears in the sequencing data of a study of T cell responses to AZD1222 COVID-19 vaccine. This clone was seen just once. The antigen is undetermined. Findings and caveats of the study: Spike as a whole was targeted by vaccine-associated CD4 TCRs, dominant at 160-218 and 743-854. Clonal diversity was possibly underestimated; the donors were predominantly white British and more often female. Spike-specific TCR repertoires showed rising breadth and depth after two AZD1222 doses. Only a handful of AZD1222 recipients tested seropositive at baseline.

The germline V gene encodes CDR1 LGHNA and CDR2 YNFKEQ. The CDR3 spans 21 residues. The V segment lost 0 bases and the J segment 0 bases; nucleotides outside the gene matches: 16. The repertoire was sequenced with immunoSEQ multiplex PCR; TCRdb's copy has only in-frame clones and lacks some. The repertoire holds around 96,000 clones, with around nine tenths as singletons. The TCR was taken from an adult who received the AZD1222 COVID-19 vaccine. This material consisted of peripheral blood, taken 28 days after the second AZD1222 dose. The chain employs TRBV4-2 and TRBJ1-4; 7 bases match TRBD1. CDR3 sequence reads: CASSQDRRARQGRATNEKLFF. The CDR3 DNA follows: TGTGCCAGCAGCCAAGATCGAAGGGCCCGACAGGGACGCGCAACTAATGAAAAACTGTTTTTT.